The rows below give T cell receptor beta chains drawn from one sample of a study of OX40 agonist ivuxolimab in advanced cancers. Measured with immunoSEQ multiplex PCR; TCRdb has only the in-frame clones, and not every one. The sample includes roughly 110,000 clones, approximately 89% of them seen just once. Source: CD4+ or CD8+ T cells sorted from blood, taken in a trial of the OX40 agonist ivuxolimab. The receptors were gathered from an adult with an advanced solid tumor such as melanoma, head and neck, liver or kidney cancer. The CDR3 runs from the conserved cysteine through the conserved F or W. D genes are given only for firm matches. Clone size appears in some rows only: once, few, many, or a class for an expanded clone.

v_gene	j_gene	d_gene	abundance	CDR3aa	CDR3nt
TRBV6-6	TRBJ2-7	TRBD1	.	CASSYSTGGNYEQYF	TGTGCCAGCAGTTACTCGACAGGGGGCAATTACGAGCAGTACTTC
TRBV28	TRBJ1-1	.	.	CASTPDFMNTEAFF	TGTGCCAGCACCCCAGACTTCATGAACACTGAAGCTTTCTTT
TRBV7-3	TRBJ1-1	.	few	CASSSGMENTEAFF	TGTGCCAGCAGCTCAGGGATGGAGAACACTGAAGCTTTCTTT
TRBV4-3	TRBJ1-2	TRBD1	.	CASSPAPGQENGYTF	TGCGCCAGCAGCCCCGCGCCCGGACAGGAGAATGGCTACACCTTC
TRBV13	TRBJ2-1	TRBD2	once	CASSLRVRAGANEQFF	TGTGCCAGCAGCTTACGAGTAAGAGCGGGAGCGAATGAGCAGTTCTTC
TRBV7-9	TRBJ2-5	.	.	CASSPSDLNQETQYF	TGTGCCAGCAGCCCATCTGACCTAAACCAAGAGACCCAGTACTTC
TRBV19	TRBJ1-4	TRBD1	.	CASSGGTGGPFF	TGTGCCAGTAGTGGAGGGACAGGGGGTCCCTTTTTT
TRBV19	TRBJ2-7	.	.	CASTLPPGRPPYEQYF	TGTGCCAGTACCCTTCCCCCGGGACGTCCTCCCTACGAGCAGTACTTC
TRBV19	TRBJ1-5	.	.	CASSMGQNSNQPQHF	TGTGCCAGTAGTATGGGGCAGAATAGCAATCAGCCCCAGCATTTT
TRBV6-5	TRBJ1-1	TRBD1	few	CASSLQGATEAFF	TGTGCCAGCAGCCTACAGGGGGCAACTGAAGCTTTCTTT
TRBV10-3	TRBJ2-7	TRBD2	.	CAITPGLADYEQYF	TGTGCCATCACCCCCGGACTAGCGGACTACGAGCAGTACTTC
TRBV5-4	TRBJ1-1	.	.	CASGVGGLMNTEAFF	TGTGCCAGCGGGGTAGGCGGTCTCATGAACACTGAAGCTTTCTTT
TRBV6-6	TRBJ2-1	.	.	CASSFGQREQFF	TGTGCCAGCAGTTTCGGCCAGAGGGAGCAGTTCTTC
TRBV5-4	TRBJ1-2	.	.	CASSIRDTEGYTF	TGTGCCAGCAGCATCCGGGACACGGAAGGCTACACCTTC
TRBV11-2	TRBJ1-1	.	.	CASSLEASGIAEAFF	TGTGCCAGCAGCTTAGAAGCCTCGGGGATCGCTGAAGCTTTCTTT
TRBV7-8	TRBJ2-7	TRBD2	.	CASSFGREGPNEQYF	TGTGCCAGCAGCTTTGGGCGGGAGGGCCCAAACGAGCAGTACTTC
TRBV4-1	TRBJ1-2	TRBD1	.	CASSHGQGAEGYTF	TGCGCCAGCAGCCACGGACAGGGGGCAGAGGGCTACACCTTC
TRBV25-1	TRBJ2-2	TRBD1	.	CASSEAPGGNTGELFF	TGTGCCAGCAGTGAGGCTCCAGGGGGCAACACCGGGGAGCTGTTTTTT
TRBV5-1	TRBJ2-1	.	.	CASSSGTLYNEQFF	TGCGCCAGCAGCTCCGGGACACTTTACAATGAGCAGTTCTTC
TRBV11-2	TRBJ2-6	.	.	CASSLTGAGANVLTF	TGTGCCAGCAGCTTAACGGGGGCCGGGGCCAACGTCCTGACTTTC
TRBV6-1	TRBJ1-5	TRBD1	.	CASGGQGNQPQHF	TGTGCCAGCGGTGGACAGGGCAATCAGCCCCAGCATTTT
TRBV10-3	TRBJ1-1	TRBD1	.	CAISQQGATTEAFF	TGTGCCATCAGCCAACAGGGGGCGACCACTGAAGCTTTCTTT
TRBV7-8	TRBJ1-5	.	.	CASSLLLPNQPQHF	TGTGCCAGCAGCTTACTACTGCCGAATCAGCCCCAGCATTTT
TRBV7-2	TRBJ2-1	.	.	CASSLGSNEQFF	TGTGCCAGCAGCTTAGGAAGCAATGAGCAGTTCTTC
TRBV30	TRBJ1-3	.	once	CAWSFRVSGNTIYF	TGTGCCTGGAGTTTCAGGGTTTCTGGAAACACCATATATTTT
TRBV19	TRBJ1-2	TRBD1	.	CASSFGTEYFWGYTF	TGTGCCAGTAGTTTTGGGACAGAGTACTTTTGGGGCTACACCTTC
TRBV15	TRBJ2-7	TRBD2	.	CATSRDTGGRGDEQYF	TGTGCCACCAGCAGAGATACCGGCGGGAGAGGCGACGAGCAGTACTTC
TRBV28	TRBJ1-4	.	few	CASSLEARGNEKLFF	TGTGCCAGCAGTTTAGAAGCCCGGGGTAATGAAAAACTGTTTTTT
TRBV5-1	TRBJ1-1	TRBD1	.	CASRVQGGNTEAFF	TGCGCCAGCAGAGTTCAGGGGGGGAACACTGAAGCTTTCTTT
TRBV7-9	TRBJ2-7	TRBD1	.	CASSDRVESYEQYF	TGTGCCAGCAGCGACAGGGTTGAGTCCTACGAGCAGTACTTC
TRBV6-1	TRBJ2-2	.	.	CASSRTGTGELFF	TGTGCCAGCAGTAGGACGGGGACCGGGGAGCTGTTTTTT
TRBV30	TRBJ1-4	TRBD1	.	CAWMTGFNEKLFF	TGTGCCTGGATGACAGGGTTTAATGAAAAACTGTTTTTT
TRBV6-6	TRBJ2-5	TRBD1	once	CASSYSTGQGQETQYF	TGTGCCAGCAGTTACTCGACGGGACAGGGGCAAGAGACCCAGTACTTC
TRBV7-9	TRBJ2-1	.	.	CASSHGPSWADYNEQFF	TGTGCCAGCAGCCACGGACCTTCCTGGGCCGATTACAATGAGCAGTTCTTC
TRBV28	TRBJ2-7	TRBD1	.	CATRVGTAIYEQYF	TGTGCCACCAGAGTTGGGACAGCTATATACGAGCAGTACTTC
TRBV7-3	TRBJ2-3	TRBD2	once	CASSLRAGRVGDTQYF	TGTGCCAGCAGCTTACGAGCGGGAAGGGTAGGAGATACGCAGTATTTT
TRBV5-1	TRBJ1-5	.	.	CASSPTGDSNQPQHF	TGCGCCAGCAGCCCTACAGGAGATAGCAATCAGCCCCAGCATTTT
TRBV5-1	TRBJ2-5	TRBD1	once	CASSFSDRVEETQYF	TGCGCCAGCAGCTTTTCCGACAGGGTGGAAGAGACCCAGTACTTC
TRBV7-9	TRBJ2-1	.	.	CASTQGGYNEQFF	TGTGCCAGCACCCAGGGGGGGTACAATGAGCAGTTCTTC
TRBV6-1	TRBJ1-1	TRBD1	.	CASNGQGVNTEAFF	TGTGCCAGCAATGGACAGGGGGTGAACACTGAAGCTTTCTTT
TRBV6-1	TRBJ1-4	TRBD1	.	CASRITGATNEKLFF	TGTGCCAGCAGGATAACAGGGGCGACTAATGAAAAACTGTTTTTT
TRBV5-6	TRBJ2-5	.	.	CASSLLEGETQYF	TGTGCCAGCAGCTTATTAGAGGGAGAGACCCAGTACTTC
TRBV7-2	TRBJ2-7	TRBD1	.	CASSSGTGFYEQYF	TGTGCCAGCAGCTCCGGGACAGGGTTCTACGAGCAGTACTTC
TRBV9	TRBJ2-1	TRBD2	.	CASSERGIAGVTYNEQFF	TGTGCCAGCAGCGAGAGGGGAATAGCGGGAGTAACCTACAATGAGCAGTTCTTC
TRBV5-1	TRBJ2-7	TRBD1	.	CASSGGQGATAPGDEQYF	TGCGCCAGCAGCGGCGGACAGGGGGCTACGGCCCCAGGGGACGAGCAGTACTTC
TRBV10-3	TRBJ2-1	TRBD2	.	CAISGWVSTSSNEQFF	TGTGCCATCAGTGGTTGGGTGTCGACTAGCAGCAATGAGCAGTTCTTC
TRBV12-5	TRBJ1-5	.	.	CASGLTGDIQPQHF	TGTGCTAGTGGTTTGACCGGAGATATTCAGCCCCAGCATTTT
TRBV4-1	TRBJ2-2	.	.	CASSQDVKGAGELFF	TGCGCCAGCAGCCAAGATGTGAAGGGGGCCGGGGAGCTGTTTTTT
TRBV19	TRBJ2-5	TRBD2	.	CASSMLGGGETQYF	TGTGCCAGTAGTATGCTTGGGGGGGGAGAGACCCAGTACTTC
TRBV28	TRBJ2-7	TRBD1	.	CASKNTGGSSYEQYF	TGTGCCAGCAAAAACACAGGGGGCAGCTCCTACGAGCAGTACTTC
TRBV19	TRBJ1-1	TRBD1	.	CASSNRGNTEAFF	TGTGCCAGTAGTAACAGGGGGAACACTGAAGCTTTCTTT
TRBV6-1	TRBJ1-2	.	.	CAGQNIPQSNGYTF	TGTGCCGGCCAAAATATACCGCAGTCAAATGGCTACACCTTC
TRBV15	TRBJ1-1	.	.	CATRGVYTEAFF	TGTGCCACCAGAGGGGTTTACACTGAAGCTTTCTTT
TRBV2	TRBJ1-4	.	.	CASSEGSVNEKLFF	TGTGCCAGCAGTGAGGGCAGCGTTAATGAAAAACTGTTTTTT
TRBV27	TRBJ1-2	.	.	CASSSNGPPNYGYTF	TGTGCCAGCAGTTCCAACGGGCCTCCTAACTATGGCTACACCTTC
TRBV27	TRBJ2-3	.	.	CASSLAQGTDTQYF	TGTGCCAGCAGTTTAGCACAGGGCACAGATACGCAGTATTTT